A single sample gave rise to the 10 T cell receptor beta chains below, sequenced in a study of CD4+ T cells in melanoma. The protocol was immunoSEQ multiplex PCR, while the TCRdb copy is restricted to in-frame clones and leaves out a portion. The sample lists about 50,000 clones, 89% occurring once. The specimen sequenced was peripheral blood. The receptors were gathered from a human donor with melanoma.

The rearrangement uses TRBV7-6 and TRBJ1-3; no definite D call. In germline, CDR1 is SGHVS, CDR2 FNYEAQ. There are 15 residues in the CDR3. The V gene lost 4 bases and the J gene lost 4 bases, with 14 bases spanning the gap. As DNA, the CDR3 is TGTGCCAGCAGCTACGGGCCGTCCCTGGGAAACACCATATATTTT. Encoded protein: CASSYGPSLGNTIYF.

The chain uses TRBV5-5 and TRBJ1-2, with a weak D call TRBD1 (5 bases). CDR3 length equals 13 residues. V lost 4 bases, J lost 4 bases, and 11 bases lay in between. Germline loops: CDR1 SGHKS, CDR2 YYEKEE (reference sequence). The CDR3 nucleotides are TGTGCCAGCAGCCCCGACAGCTTCTATGGCTACACCTTC. Translated, it gives CASSPDSFYGYTF.

This clone came up once. The rearrangement links TRBV9 to TRBJ2-5; D is perhaps TRBD2 (5 bases). The germline V gene has CDR1 SGDLS and CDR2 YYNGEE. CDR3 length equals 12 residues. With 3 bases removed from V and 5 bases from J, the gap between germline ends came to 8 bases. The CDR3, as DNA: TGTGCCAGCAGCGGAGGGAGCGAGACCCAGTACTTC. This sequence encodes CASSGGSETQYF.

The chain couples TRBV9 to TRBJ2-2; TRBD1 matches 9 bases. V gave up 4 bases and J gave up 4 bases; unmatched junction bases: 8. This CDR3 contains 16 residues. In germline, CDR1 is SGDLS, CDR2 YYNGEE. CDR3 residues: CASSQLGTGITGELFF. For the CDR3, the DNA is TGTGCCAGCAGCCAACTAGGGACAGGGATCACCGGGGAGCTGTTTTTT.

This CDR3 is CASSLDFRVSNQPQHF. The CDR3 DNA sequence: TGTGCCAGCAGCTTAGACTTCAGGGTTAGCAATCAGCCCCAGCATTTT. This rearrangement joins TRBV7-8 to TRBJ1-5; a weak D match, TRBD1 (5 bases). V lost 1 base and J lost 0, with 10 bases in between. CDR1 and CDR2 (germline): SGHVS, FQNEAQ. The CDR3 is 16 amino acids.

The rearrangement links TRBV5-1 to TRBJ1-2; TRBD1 matches 9 bases. The CDR3 is made up of 15 amino acids. Germline trimming cut 4 bases from V and 6 bases from J; bases unmatched to any gene: 10. Germline CDR1 SGHRS, CDR2 YFSETQ. The DNA of the CDR3 is TGCGCCAGCAGCCCGAGCTGGGGACAGGGTGATGGCTACACCTTC. This codes for CASSPSWGQGDGYTF.

The chain carries TRBV6-1 and TRBJ2-7; 7 bases match TRBD1. The V gene's germline CDR1 is MNHNS and CDR2 SASEGT. This CDR3 has 15 residues. The V segment lost 4 bases and the J segment 1 base; nucleotides outside the gene matches: 7. The CDR3 region is CASSGPGQFSYEQYF. The CDR3 nucleotides are TGTGCCAGCAGTGGACCGGGACAGTTTTCCTACGAGCAGTACTTC.

The gene calls are TRBV18 and TRBJ1-6; 7 nucleotides line up with TRBD1. This CDR3 region has 16 residues. CDR1 KGHSH and CDR2 LQKENI come from the germline V gene. The V segment lost 4 bases and the J segment 7 bases; nucleotides outside the gene matches: 10. CDR3 coding DNA: TGTGCCAGCTCACAGTCGTGGGACAGAAAGAATTCACCCCTCCACTTT. This codes for CASSQSWDRKNSPLHF.

This chain joins TRBV28 and TRBJ1-2, with 8 bases that match TRBD1. CDR1 is MDHEN, CDR2 SYDVKM, per germline. The trim removed 5 bases at V and 0 bases at J, leaving 5 bases unmatched. The CDR3 loop spans 15 amino acids. CDR3 in DNA: TGTGCCAGCAGTCCAGGGGGCAGAACTAACTATGGCTACACCTTC. Protein: CASSPGGRTNYGYTF.

The rearrangement links TRBV2 to TRBJ2-3, with TRBD1 matching over 7 bases. The CDR3 contains 14 residues. Germline trimming cut 10 bases from V and 6 bases from J; bases unmatched to any gene: 13. The germline gives CDR1 SNHLY, CDR2 FYNNEI. The CDR3 reads CAIHRQGLGDTQYF. CDR3 coding DNA: TGTGCCATCCATAGACAGGGTCTAGGGGATACGCAGTATTTT.